What follows are 6 T cell receptor beta chains derived from one specimen sequenced in a study of PD-1 blockade in classical Hodgkin lymphoma. Sequencing was performed with immunoSEQ multiplex PCR; in TCRdb, only in-frame clones are kept and a portion is missing. Here the sample spans roughly 70,000 clones, nearly 95% being singletons. Time point of the sample: newly diagnosed, previously untreated cHL patient sample. The sample taken for sequencing was peripheral blood mononuclear cells (PBMCs). These TCRs come from a human donor with classical Hodgkin lymphoma.

This chain links TRBV19 with TRBJ2-7, with a possible D match to TRBD2 (5 bases). The V and J ends lost 3 bases and 3 bases respectively, with 12 bases between them. The V gene's germline CDR1 is LNHDA and CDR2 SQIVND (reference sequence). The CDR3 has 14 amino acids. CDR3 protein: CASSIGGSLYEQYF. DNA of the CDR3: TGTGCCAGTAGTATCGGTGGGAGCCTCTACGAGCAGTACTTC. Using reference TRBV19 and TRBJ2-7 for the parts outside the CDR3, the full variable domain is DGGITQSPKYLFRKEGQNVTLSCEQNLNHDAMYWYRQDPGQGLRLIYYSQIVNDFQKGDIAEGYSVSREKKESFPLTVTSAQKNPTAFYLCASSIGGSLYEQYFGPGTRLTVT.

V usage is TRBV6-1 and J usage is TRBJ2-5, with D possibly TRBD2 on 6 matching bases. Germline CDR1 and CDR2: MNHNS and SASEGT. The CDR3 sequence is 13 residues long. Trimming shortened V by 5 bases and J by 4 bases, and 11 bases separated the two germline ends. This CDR3 is CASSWAGGETQYF. The CDR3 DNA reads as TGTGCCAGCAGTTGGGCCGGGGGAGAGACCCAGTACTTC.

This rearrangement joins TRBV11-2 to TRBJ2-7; D is unclear. V was shortened by 3 bases and J by 6 bases, with 15 bases between the two germline ends. The CDR3 totals 14 residues. Germline CDR1 is SGHAT and CDR2 is FQNNGV. CDR3 in amino acids: CASSLLVPVIEQYF. The CDR3 coding sequence is TGTGCCAGCAGCTTGTTAGTGCCGGTGATCGAGCAGTACTTC.

This chain links TRBV5-3 with TRBJ2-2; D not certain. TRBV5-3 belongs to the ORF category, with a function that is uncertain. The length of the CDR3 is 14 residues. Trimming shortened V by 2 bases and J by 3 bases, and 8 bases separated the two germline ends. Here the CDR3 reads CARSLGSHTGELFF. The DNA for the CDR3 is TGTGCCAGAAGCTTAGGCTCCCACACCGGGGAGCTGTTTTTT.

V is TRBV10-3 and J is TRBJ2-3, with 9 nucleotides matching TRBD2. Germline-derived CDR1 and CDR2 are ENHRY and SYGVKD. The CDR3 length is 16 residues. J lost 0 bases, V lost 4 bases, and 5 bases had no gene match. The CDR3 region has the DNA TGTGCCATCAGTGGGCTAGCGGGACGAAGCACAGATACGCAGTATTTT. Encoded protein: CAISGLAGRSTDTQYF.

The chain is built from TRBV19 and TRBJ1-1, with a weak D call TRBD1 (6 bases). CDR1 is LNHDA and CDR2 is SQIVND in the germline V gene (reference sequence). V was pared by 6 bases and J by 6 bases, with 17 bases between. The CDR3 runs to 14 residues. The CDR3 DNA sequence: TGTGCCAGTAGCGCAGGGGTCGGTCTGTCTGAAGCTTTCTTT. Translated, it gives CASSAGVGLSEAFF.